The rows below give T cell receptor beta chains drawn from one sample of a study of early T cells in non-severe SARS-CoV-2 infection. TCRdb fed the 5' RACE reads into MiXCR, producing one record per CDR3 protein. The sample shows fewer than 75,000 distinct CDR3 sequences, over 20% of them seen only once. Sequences were derived from whole blood, sampled at baseline. The source is an adult who was a healthcare worker with PCR-confirmed SARS-CoV-2 infection or an uninfected control (not recorded which). The CDR3 runs from the conserved cysteine through the conserved F or W.

J gene	V gene	CDR3 protein
TRBJ2-3	TRBV5-5	CASTQGGGGTDTQYF
TRBJ2-1	TRBV7-2	CASSSSGGSYNEQFF
TRBJ2-1	TRBV12-5	CASGLARDSSFYNEQFF
TRBJ2-3	TRBV24-1	CATSRGTVTDTQYF
TRBJ2-3	TRBV18	CASSLPGGDTDTQYF
TRBJ1-5	TRBV19	CASSTRQVRQPQHF
TRBJ2-1	TRBV7-6	CASSFTGTYNEQFF
TRBJ1-6	TRBV30	CAWSAASSYNSPLHF
TRBJ2-5	TRBV6-5	CASSLQGVVDETQYF
TRBJ2-7	TRBV12-3/TRBV12-4	CASSRGAYEQYF
TRBJ1-4	TRBV3-1	CASSETRQGEKLFF
TRBJ2-7	TRBV6-5	CASSNRLGDEQYF
TRBJ2-2	TRBV20-1	CSARDISNTGELFF
TRBJ1-4	TRBV29-1	CSGLGTGAAPGEKLFF
TRBJ2-3	TRBV13	CASSQGTTSTDTQYF
TRBJ1-1	TRBV25-1	CASSTFGNTEAFF
TRBJ1-6	TRBV4-1	CASSPRQGGSSPLHF
TRBJ2-7	TRBV7-6	CASSPEGQGGRQYEQYF
TRBJ1-1	TRBV3-1	CASSQAGNTEAFF
TRBJ2-1	TRBV9	CASSVARGRPVFF
TRBJ1-5	TRBV12-3/TRBV12-4	CASSLALSNQPQHF
TRBJ1-1	TRBV29-1	CSMTSSRDWAFF
TRBJ1-1	TRBV12-5	CASGFGIEAFF
TRBJ2-2	TRBV11-2	CASSDGTANTGELFF
TRBJ2-7	TRBV7-8	CASSPRLAGGEQYF
TRBJ2-3	TRBV20-1	CSARTAFTDTQYF
TRBJ2-3	TRBV20-1	CGAAGVGSDTQYF
TRBJ2-7	TRBV6-5	CARLAGDNLRGQYF
TRBJ1-2	TRBV7-6	CASSLLRGDGYTF
TRBJ2-1	TRBV12-3/TRBV12-4	CASSLSLPNEQFF
TRBJ2-7	TRBV6-6	CASSYRDRPSEQYF
TRBJ2-2	TRBV5-6	CASSFQRGAETGELFF
TRBJ2-5	TRBV7-3	CASSYTTQETQYF
TRBJ1-1	TRBV12-3/TRBV12-4	CASSLLGTEAFF
TRBJ2-5	TRBV20-1	CSAREGSQETQYF
TRBJ2-3	TRBV7-2	CASSLDGLAATDTQYF
TRBJ2-7	TRBV28	CASSPTAAGSPEQYF